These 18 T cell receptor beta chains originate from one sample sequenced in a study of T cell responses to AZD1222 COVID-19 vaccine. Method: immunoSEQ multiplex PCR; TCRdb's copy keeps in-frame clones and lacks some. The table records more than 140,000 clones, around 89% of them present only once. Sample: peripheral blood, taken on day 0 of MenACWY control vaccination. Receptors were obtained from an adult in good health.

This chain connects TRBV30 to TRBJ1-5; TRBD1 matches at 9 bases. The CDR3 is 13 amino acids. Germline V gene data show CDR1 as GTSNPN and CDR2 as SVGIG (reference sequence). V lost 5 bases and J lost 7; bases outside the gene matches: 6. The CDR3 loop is CAWAGTGSQPQHF. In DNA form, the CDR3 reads TGTGCCTGGGCCGGGACAGGGAGCCAGCCCCAGCATTTT.

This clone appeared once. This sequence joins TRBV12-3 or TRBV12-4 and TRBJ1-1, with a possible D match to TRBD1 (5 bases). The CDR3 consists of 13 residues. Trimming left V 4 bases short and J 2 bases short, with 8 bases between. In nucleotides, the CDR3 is TGTGCCAGCAGTTGGACACTCAACACTGAAGCTTTCTTT. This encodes CASSWTLNTEAFF.

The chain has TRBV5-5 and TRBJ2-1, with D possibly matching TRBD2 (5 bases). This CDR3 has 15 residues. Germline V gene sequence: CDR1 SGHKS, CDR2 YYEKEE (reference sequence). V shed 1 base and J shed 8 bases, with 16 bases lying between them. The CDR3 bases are TGTGCCAGCAGCTTGAGACTACAATCATCTTATGAGCAGTTCTTC. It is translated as CASSLRLQSSYEQFF.

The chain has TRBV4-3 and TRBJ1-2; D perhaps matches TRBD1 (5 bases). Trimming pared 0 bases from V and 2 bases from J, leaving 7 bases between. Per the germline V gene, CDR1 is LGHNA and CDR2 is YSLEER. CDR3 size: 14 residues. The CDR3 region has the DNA TGCGCCAGCAGCCAAGATTGGGACAACTATGGCTACACCTTC. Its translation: CASSQDWDNYGYTF.

CDR3 sequence reads: CASSLGTVNTEAFF. For the CDR3, the DNA is TGTGCCAGCAGCCTGGGGACGGTCAACACTGAAGCTTTCTTT. J is TRBJ1-1 and V is TRBV5-4, with a possible D match to TRBD1 (5 bases). The CDR3 is made up of 14 amino acids. Trimming cost V 4 bases and J 2 bases, with 12 bases left between them. Germline lookup yields CDR1 SGHNT and CDR2 YYREEE (reference sequence).

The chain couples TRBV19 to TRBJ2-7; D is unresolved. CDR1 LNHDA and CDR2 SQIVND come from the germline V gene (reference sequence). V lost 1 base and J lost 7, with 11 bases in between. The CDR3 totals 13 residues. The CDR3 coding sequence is TGTGCCAGTAGTATAGGCATCGGGCGAGAGCAGTACTTC. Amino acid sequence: CASSIGIGREQYF. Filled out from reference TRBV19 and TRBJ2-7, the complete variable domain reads DGGITQSPKYLFRKEGQNVTLSCEQNLNHDAMYWYRQDPGQGLRLIYYSQIVNDFQKGDIAEGYSVSREKKESFPLTVTSAQKNPTAFYLCASSIGIGREQYFGPGTRLTVT.

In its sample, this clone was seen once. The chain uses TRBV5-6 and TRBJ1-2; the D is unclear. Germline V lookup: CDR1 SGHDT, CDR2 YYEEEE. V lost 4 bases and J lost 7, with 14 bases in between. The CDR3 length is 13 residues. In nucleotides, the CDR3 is TGTGCCAGCAGCCCCTCCGGGTATACTGGCTACACCTTC. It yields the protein CASSPSGYTGYTF.

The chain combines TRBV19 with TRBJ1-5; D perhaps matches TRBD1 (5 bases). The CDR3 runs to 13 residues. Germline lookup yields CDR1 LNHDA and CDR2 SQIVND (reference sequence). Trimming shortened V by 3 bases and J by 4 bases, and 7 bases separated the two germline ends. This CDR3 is CASSIEGNQPQHF. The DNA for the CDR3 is TGTGCCAGTAGTATTGAGGGGAATCAGCCCCAGCATTTT.

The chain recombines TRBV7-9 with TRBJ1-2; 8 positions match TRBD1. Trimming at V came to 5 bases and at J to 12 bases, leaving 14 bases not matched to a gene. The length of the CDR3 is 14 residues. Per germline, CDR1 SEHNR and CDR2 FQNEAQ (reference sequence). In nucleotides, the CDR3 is TGTGCCAGCAGCCCAGGACAGGGTTCCTTCGGGGACACCTTC. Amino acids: CASSPGQGSFGDTF.

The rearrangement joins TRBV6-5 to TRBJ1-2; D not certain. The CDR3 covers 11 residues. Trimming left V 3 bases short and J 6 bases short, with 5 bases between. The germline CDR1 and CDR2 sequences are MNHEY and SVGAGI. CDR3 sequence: CASSYKDGYTF. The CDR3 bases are TGTGCCAGCAGTTATAAGGATGGCTACACCTTC.

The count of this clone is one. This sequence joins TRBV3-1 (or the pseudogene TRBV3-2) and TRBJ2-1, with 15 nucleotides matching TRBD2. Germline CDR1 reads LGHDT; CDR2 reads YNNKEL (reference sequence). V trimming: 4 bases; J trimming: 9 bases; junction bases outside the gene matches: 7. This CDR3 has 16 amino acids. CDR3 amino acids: CASSPLWTSGRVEQFF. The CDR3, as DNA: TGTGCCAGCAGCCCATTGTGGACTAGCGGGAGGGTTGAGCAGTTCTTC.

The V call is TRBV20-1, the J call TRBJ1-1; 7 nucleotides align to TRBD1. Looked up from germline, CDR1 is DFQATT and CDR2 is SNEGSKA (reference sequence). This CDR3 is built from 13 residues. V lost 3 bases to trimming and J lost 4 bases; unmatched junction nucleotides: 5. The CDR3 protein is CSASRPGGTEAFF. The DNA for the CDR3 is TGCAGTGCTAGTCGTCCAGGGGGCACTGAAGCTTTCTTT.

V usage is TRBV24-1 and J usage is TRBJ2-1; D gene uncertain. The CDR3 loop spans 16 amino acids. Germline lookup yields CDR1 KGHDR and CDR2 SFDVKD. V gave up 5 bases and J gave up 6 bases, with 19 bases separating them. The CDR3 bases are TGTGCCACCAGTGCCCTTGACCATACCCAAAGCAATGAGCAGTTCTTC. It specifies CATSALDHTQSNEQFF.

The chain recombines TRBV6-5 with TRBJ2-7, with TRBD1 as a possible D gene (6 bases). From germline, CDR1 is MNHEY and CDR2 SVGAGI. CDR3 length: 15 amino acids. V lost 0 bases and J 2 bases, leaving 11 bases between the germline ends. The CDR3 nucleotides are TGTGCCAGCAGTTACTCGTTTACAGGGACCTACGAGCAGTACTTC. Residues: CASSYSFTGTYEQYF.

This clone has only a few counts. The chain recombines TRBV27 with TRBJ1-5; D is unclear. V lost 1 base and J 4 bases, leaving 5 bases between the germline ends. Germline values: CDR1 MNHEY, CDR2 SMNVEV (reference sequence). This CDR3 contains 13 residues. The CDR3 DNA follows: TGTGCCAGCAGTTTATACGCGAATCAGCCCCAGCATTTT. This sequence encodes CASSLYANQPQHF.

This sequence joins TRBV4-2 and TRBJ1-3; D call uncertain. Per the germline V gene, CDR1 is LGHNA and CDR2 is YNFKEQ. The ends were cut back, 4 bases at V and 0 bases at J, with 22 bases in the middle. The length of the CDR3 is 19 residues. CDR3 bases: TGTGCCAGCAGCCCGAGGAGCCCTGCCCCCCTCAGCTCTGGAAACACCATATATTTT. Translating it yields CASSPRSPAPLSSGNTIYF.

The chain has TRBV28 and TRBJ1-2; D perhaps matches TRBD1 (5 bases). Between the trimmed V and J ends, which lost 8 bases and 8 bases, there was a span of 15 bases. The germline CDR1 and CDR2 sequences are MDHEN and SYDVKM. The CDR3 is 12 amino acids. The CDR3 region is CASLSAGGGYTF. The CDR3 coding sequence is TGTGCCAGCCTCTCGGCCGGGGGAGGCTACACCTTC.

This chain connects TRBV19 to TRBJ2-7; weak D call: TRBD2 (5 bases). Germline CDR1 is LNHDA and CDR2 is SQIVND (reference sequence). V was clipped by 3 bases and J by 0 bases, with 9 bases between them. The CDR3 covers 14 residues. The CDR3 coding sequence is TGTGCCAGTAGTATCGTCAGCGGCTCCTACGAGCAGTACTTC. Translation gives CASSIVSGSYEQYF. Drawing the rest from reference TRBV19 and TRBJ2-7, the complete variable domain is DGGITQSPKYLFRKEGQNVTLSCEQNLNHDAMYWYRQDPGQGLRLIYYSQIVNDFQKGDIAEGYSVSREKKESFPLTVTSAQKNPTAFYLCASSIVSGSYEQYFGPGTRLTVT.